The 19 T cell receptor beta chains in this list originate from one sample, sequenced in a study of blood T cell repertoires in COVID-19. Produced via immunoSEQ multiplex PCR; TCRdb's table is partial and in-frame only. The data hold about 170,000 clones, with approximately 86% observed a single time. Sequencing used peripheral blood. The receptors stem from a man between 65 and 85 years old with acute or convalescent COVID-19.

This chain uses TRBV7-3 with TRBJ1-3, with 7 bases identical to TRBD1. J lost 7 bases, V lost 2 bases, and 2 bases had no gene match. The CDR3 covers 13 residues. Germline CDR1 and CDR2: SGHTA and FQGTGA. For the CDR3, the DNA is TGTGCCAGCAGCTTAGCAGGGGGGAACACCATATATTTT. This gives the protein CASSLAGGNTIYF.

The V gene is TRBV28, the J gene TRBJ2-3; D gene ambiguous. The CDR3 is 17 amino acids. Trimming left V 4 bases short and J 3 bases short, with 20 bases between. Germline CDR1 and CDR2: MDHEN and SYDVKM. The DNA of the CDR3 is TGTGCCAGCAGTTCCTCCGCTCCCCGCTGGCAAACAGATACGCAGTATTTT. Protein sequence: CASSSSAPRWQTDTQYF.

The J gene is TRBJ2-3, the V gene TRBV5-6; 11 bases fit TRBD2. The CDR3 has 15 residues. Germline V CDR1 and CDR2: SGHDT, YYEEEE. After removal of 3 bases from V and 3 bases from J, the junction contained 3 bases not matched to a gene. This CDR3 is CASSYSGGATDTQYF. For the CDR3, the DNA is TGTGCCAGCAGCTATAGCGGGGGGGCGACAGATACGCAGTATTTT.

This chain connects TRBV9 to TRBJ2-3; 10 nucleotides match TRBD1. J was trimmed by 3 bases and V by 4 bases; bases with no gene match: 5. Germline CDR1 reads SGDLS; CDR2 reads YYNGEE. The CDR3 is 15 amino acids. The CDR3 loop reads CASSFLDRGTDTQYF. CDR3 nucleotide sequence: TGTGCCAGCAGCTTCTTGGACAGGGGGACAGATACGCAGTATTTT.

The chain combines TRBV15 with TRBJ2-7; tentative D call: TRBD1 (5 bases). From germline, CDR1 is LNHNV and CDR2 YYDKDF (reference sequence). The CDR3 contains 16 residues. The V end lost 5 bases, the J end lost 2 bases, and 19 bases lay between the germline ends. CDR3 region: CATSGASLATAYEQYF. CDR3 nucleotide sequence: TGTGCCACCAGCGGCGCCTCTTTGGCGACAGCCTACGAGCAGTACTTC.

The J gene is TRBJ1-1, the V gene TRBV4-3; the D gene is possibly TRBD1 (6 bases). The CDR3 is 14 residues long. Looked up from germline, CDR1 is LGHNA and CDR2 is YSLEER. Trimming left V 3 bases short and J 5 bases short, with 13 bases between. CDR3 nucleotide sequence: TGCGCCAGCAGCCAGCCCGGGGGGCGGACTGAAGCTTTCTTT. Residues: CASSQPGGRTEAFF.

J is TRBJ1-2 and V is TRBV5-1; a possible D gene is TRBD1 (6 bases). This CDR3 contains 14 residues. Germline V gene lookup returns CDR1 SGHRS and CDR2 YFSETQ. V lost 6 bases, J lost 3 bases, and 15 bases lay in between. CDR3 amino acids: CASTREGGHYGYTF. In nucleotides, the CDR3 is TGCGCCAGCACCAGGGAGGGGGGGCACTATGGCTACACCTTC.

The rearrangement links TRBV6-6 to TRBJ1-1; D gene uncertain. V was trimmed by 2 bases and J by 3 bases, leaving 7 bases between them. The length of the CDR3 is 13 residues. Germline CDR1 reads MNHNY; CDR2 reads SVGAGI (reference sequence). CDR3 DNA sequence: TGTGCCAGCAGTTACCAGCGAGACACTGAAGCTTTCTTT. It yields the protein CASSYQRDTEAFF.

About this clone itself: One end of the junction does not line up with germline, which may come from a read error. The chain uses TRBV2 and TRBJ2-7; 9 positions agree with TRBD1. The CDR3 contains 13 residues. CDR1 and CDR2 (germline): SNHLY, FYNNEI. The CDR3 DNA is TGTGCCAGCAGTGTAGAGACAGGGGGGAAGGGGCACTTC. This encodes CASSVETGGKGHF.

The chain carries TRBV6-2 or TRBV6-3 and TRBJ2-7; 14 bases agree with TRBD2. This CDR3 has 15 amino acids. Germline V CDR1 and CDR2: MNHEY, SVGEGT. V was clipped by 6 bases and J by 3 bases; unmatched bases: 4. CDR3 residues: CASSWTSGGFYEQYF. The CDR3 region has the DNA TGTGCCAGCAGCTGGACTAGCGGGGGGTTCTACGAGCAGTACTTC.

The J gene is TRBJ2-7, the V gene TRBV4-1; the match to TRBD2 covers 9 bases. The junction had 11 bases not matched to a gene; V was cut back by 1 base and J by 4 bases. The CDR3 sequence is 17 residues long. Germline V CDR1 and CDR2: MGHRA, YSYEKL. The CDR3 DNA reads TGCGCCAGCAGCCAAGTATCGTTAGCGGGAGTTTTTTACGAGCAGTACTTC. Amino acids: CASSQVSLAGVFYEQYF.

The chain carries TRBV9 and TRBJ1-4, with D possibly matching TRBD1 (6 bases). The CDR3 covers 14 residues. Trimming left V 3 bases short and J 13 bases short, with 19 bases between. Germline loops: CDR1 SGDLS, CDR2 YYNGEE. The CDR3 loop reads CASSAEPGRRGLFF. DNA of the CDR3: TGTGCCAGCAGCGCAGAACCGGGACGCAGGGGACTGTTTTTT.

This clone has a single count. CDR3 coding DNA: TGTGCCAGCAGCTTAGAGCAGGCTTTTTCCGGAAACACCATATATTTT. It specifies CASSLEQAFSGNTIYF. The gene calls are TRBV11-2 and TRBJ1-3; no clear D. With 0 bases removed from V and 4 bases from J, the gap between germline ends came to 13 bases. From germline, CDR1 is SGHAT and CDR2 FQNNGV. This CDR3 contains 16 residues.

The chain links TRBV2 to TRBJ1-1, with D perhaps TRBD1 (6 bases). CDR1 SNHLY and CDR2 FYNNEI come from the germline V gene. V shed 2 bases and J shed 0 bases, with 13 bases lying between them. The CDR3 runs to 16 residues. As DNA, the CDR3 is TGTGCCAGCAGTGAAAGGGGGACCCAAATGAACACTGAAGCTTTCTTT. This sequence encodes CASSERGTQMNTEAFF.

This sequence joins TRBV28 and TRBJ2-2, with 9 bases lining up with TRBD1. Trimming at V came to 10 bases and at J to 4 bases, leaving 7 bases not matched to a gene. Germline CDR1 reads MDHEN; CDR2 reads SYDVKM. CDR3 size: 14 residues. The CDR3, as DNA: TGTGCCACGTATGGGACAGGGCGCACCGGGGAGCTGTTTTTT. Amino acid sequence: CATYGTGRTGELFF.

This clone was seen more than once but under ten times. The V call is TRBV11-2, the J call TRBJ2-7; TRBD1 is a possible D gene (5 bases). The V gene lost 7 bases and the J gene lost 6 bases, with 19 bases spanning the gap. The CDR3 is 14 residues long. Germline-derived CDR1 and CDR2 are SGHAT and FQNNGV. This chain's CDR3 is CASTQTATLLEQYF. The CDR3 DNA reads as TGTGCCAGCACGCAGACAGCTACTCTTCTCGAGCAGTACTTC.

This chain joins TRBV18 and TRBJ2-5, with 9 bases lining up with TRBD2. The ends lost 4 bases at V and 0 bases at J; junction bases unmatched: 12. Germline V lookup: CDR1 KGHSH, CDR2 LQKENI. The CDR3 totals 18 residues. The CDR3 reads CASSRTQLKRGDQETQYF. The CDR3 DNA sequence: TGTGCCAGCTCACGAACCCAACTAAAGCGGGGGGACCAAGAGACCCAGTACTTC.

This clone showed up just once. The chain is built from TRBV28 and TRBJ2-7; 9 bases line up with TRBD2. The CDR3 consists of 14 residues. Trimming took 5 bases from V and 0 from J; bases not matched to a gene: 2. Germline V gene lookup returns CDR1 MDHEN and CDR2 SYDVKM. CDR3 nucleotides: TGTGCCAGCAGTAGTAGCGGGAGCTCCTACGAGCAGTACTTC. It specifies CASSSSGSSYEQYF.

The DNA of the CDR3 is TGTGCCAGCAGCCCTAGTGCTACGCAGTATTTT. Protein product: CASSPSATQYF. The rearrangement links TRBV7-9 to TRBJ2-3; no reliable D call. The CDR3 runs 11 residues. Germline V gives CDR1 SEHNR, CDR2 FQNEAQ (reference sequence). V gave up 5 bases and J gave up 8 bases, with 8 bases separating them.